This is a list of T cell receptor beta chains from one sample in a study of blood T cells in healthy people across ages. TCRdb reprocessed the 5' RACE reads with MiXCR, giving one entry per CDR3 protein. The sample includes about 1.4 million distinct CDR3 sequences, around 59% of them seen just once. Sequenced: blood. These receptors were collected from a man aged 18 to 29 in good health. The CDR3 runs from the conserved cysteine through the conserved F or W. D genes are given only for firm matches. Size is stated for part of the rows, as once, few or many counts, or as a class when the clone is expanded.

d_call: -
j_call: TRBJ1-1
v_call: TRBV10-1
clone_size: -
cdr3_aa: CASSGPPGGTEAFF
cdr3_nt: TGCGCCAGCAGTGGCCCTCCGGGAGGCACTGAAGCTTTCTTT

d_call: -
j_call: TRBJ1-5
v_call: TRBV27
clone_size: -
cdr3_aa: CASSLSSHFDNQPQHF
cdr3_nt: TGTGCCAGCAGTTTATCGTCACATTTTGACAATCAGCCCCAGCATTTT

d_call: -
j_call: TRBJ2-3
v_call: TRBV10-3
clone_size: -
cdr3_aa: CAISDFPAATSTDMQYF
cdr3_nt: TGTGCCATCAGTGACTTCCCAGCGGCCACTAGCACAGATATGCAGTATTTT

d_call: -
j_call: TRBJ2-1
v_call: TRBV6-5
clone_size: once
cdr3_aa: CASSPEFGQTYNEQFF
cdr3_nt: TGTGCCAGCAGCCCAGAGTTTGGCCAAACCTACAATGAGCAGTTCTTC

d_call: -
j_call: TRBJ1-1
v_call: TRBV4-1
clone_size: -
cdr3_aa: CASSQVDSRNTEAFF
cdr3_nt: TGCGCCAGCAGCCAAGTAGACAGCCGGAACACTGAAGCTTTCTTT

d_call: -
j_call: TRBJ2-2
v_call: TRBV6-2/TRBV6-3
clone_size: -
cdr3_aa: CASSYSNPYTGELFF
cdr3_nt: TGTGCCAGCAGTTACTCGAACCCCTACACCGGGGAGCTGTTTTTT

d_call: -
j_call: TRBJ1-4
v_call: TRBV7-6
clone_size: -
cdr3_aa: CASSLAVLGPNEKLFF
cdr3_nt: TGTGCCAGCAGCTTAGCTGTCCTGGGGCCTAATGAAAAACTGTTTTTT

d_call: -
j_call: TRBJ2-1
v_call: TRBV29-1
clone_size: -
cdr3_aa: CSKRTGYNEQFF
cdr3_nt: TGCAGCAAAAGGACTGGCTACAATGAGCAGTTCTTC

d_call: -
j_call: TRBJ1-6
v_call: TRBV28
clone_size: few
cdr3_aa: CASSGLGPINSPLHF
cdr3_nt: TGTGCCAGCAGTGGTTTAGGGCCGATTAATTCACCCCTCCACTTT

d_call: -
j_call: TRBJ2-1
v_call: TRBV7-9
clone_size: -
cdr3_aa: CTSSSYSSPLYNEQFF
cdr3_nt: TGTACCAGCAGCTCCTATAGCAGCCCCCTTTACAATGAGCAGTTCTTC

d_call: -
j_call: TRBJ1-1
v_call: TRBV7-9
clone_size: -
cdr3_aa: CASSPSGGPTEAFF
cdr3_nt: TGTGCCAGCAGCCCCAGCGGGGGCCCCACTGAAGCTTTCTTT

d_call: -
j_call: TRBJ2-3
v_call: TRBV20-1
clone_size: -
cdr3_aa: CSALPNTDTQYF
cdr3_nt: TGCAGTGCCCTACCGAACACAGATACGCAGTATTTT

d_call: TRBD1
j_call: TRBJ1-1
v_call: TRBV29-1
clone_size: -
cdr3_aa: CSVNSGTVNTEAFF
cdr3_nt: TGCAGCGTTAACTCCGGGACAGTAAACACTGAAGCTTTCTTT

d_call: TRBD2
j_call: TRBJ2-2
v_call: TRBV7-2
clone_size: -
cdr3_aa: CASSSRTSVNTGELFF
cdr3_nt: TGTGCCAGCAGCTCCCGGACTAGCGTAAACACCGGGGAGCTGTTTTTT

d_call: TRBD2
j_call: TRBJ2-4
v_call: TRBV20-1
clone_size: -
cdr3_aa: CGTIREDKNIQYF
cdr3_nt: TGCGGAACTATACGGGAGGACAAAAACATTCAGTACTTC

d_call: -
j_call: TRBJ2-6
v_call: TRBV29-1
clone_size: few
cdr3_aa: CSVLITGTISSGANVLTF
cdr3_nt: TGCAGCGTTTTAATAACAGGGACAATAAGCTCTGGGGCCAACGTCCTGACTTTC

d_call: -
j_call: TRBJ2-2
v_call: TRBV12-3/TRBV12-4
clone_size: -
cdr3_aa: CASSVGPRNGELFF
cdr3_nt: TGTGCCAGCAGTGTGGGACCACGCAACGGGGAGCTGTTTTTT

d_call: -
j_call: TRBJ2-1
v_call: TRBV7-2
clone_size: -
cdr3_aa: CASSLALSGSSYNEQFF
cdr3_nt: TGTGCCAGCAGCTTAGCCCTCTCCGGGAGCTCCTACAATGAGCAGTTCTTC

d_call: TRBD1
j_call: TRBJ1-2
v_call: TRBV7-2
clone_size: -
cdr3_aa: CASSSYRGVSDGYTF
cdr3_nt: TGTGCCAGCAGCTCCTACAGGGGCGTTAGTGATGGCTACACCTTC

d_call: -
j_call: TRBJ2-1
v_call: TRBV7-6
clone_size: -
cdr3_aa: CASSSIRDFYNEQFF
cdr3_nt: TGTGCCAGCAGCTCGATCCGGGACTTCTACAATGAGCAGTTCTTC

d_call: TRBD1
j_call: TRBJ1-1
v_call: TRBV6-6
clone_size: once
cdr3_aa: CASSYGPSDRGTEAFF
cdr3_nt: TGTGCCAGCAGTTACGGACCAAGTGACAGGGGTACTGAAGCTTTCTTT

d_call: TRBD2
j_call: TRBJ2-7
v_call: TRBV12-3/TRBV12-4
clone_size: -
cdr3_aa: CASSPLAGGPGNEQYF
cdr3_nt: TGTGCCAGCAGTCCGCTAGCGGGGGGGCCGGGCAATGAGCAGTACTTC

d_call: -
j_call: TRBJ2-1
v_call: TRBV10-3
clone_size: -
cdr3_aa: CAIKQQGEGFNEQFF
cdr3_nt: TGTGCCATCAAACAACAGGGTGAGGGCTTCAATGAGCAGTTCTTC

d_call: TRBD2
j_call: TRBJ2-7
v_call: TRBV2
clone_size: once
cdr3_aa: CASSFDLRGAGRSYEQYF
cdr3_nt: TGTGCCAGCAGTTTCGACCTCCGGGGAGCGGGACGATCCTACGAGCAGTACTTC

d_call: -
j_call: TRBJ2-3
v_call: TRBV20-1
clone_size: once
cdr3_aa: CSARGRPLGTDTQYF
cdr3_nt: TGCAGTGCTAGAGGACGTCCCTTGGGGACAGATACGCAGTATTTT

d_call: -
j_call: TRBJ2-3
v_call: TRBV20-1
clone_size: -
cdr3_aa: CSARFSGEGTDTQYF
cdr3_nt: TGCAGTGCTAGATTCTCGGGAGAGGGCACAGATACGCAGTATTTT

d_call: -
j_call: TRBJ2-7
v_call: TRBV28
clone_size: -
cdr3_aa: CASSPSLFSTYEQYF
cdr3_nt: TGTGCCAGCAGTCCTTCTCTGTTCAGCACCTACGAGCAGTACTTC

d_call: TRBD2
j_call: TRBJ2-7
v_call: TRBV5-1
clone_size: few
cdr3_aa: CASSPELAGQYEQYF
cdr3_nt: TGCGCCAGCAGCCCGGAACTAGCGGGACAATACGAGCAGTACTTC